The present entry profiles one T cell receptor (beta chain) with its context. Its antigen is unidentified. The germline V gene has CDR1 GTSNPN and CDR2 SVGIG (reference sequence). V was cut by 0 bases and J by 5 bases, with 4 bases left in between. There are 11 residues in the CDR3. The source of the sample is a study of siplizumab effects on memory and regulatory T cells. Study-level points and caveats: Only a minority of proliferating CD4+ or CD8+ clones had an assignable naive or memory phenotype, with roughly 80-97% lacking one. Greater diversity than memory cells seemed evident in naive T cells, which also appeared to be major alloresponse contributors.

Assayed TCR templates numbered about 90,000 for each sample. The repertoire was sequenced with immunoSEQ multiplex PCR; TCRdb's copy has only in-frame clones and lacks some. The sample includes tens of thousands of clones, roughly 97% seen only once; the top ten take more than 0.095%. This sequence originates from a human donor in good health. The chain joins TRBV30 to TRBJ2-5; D ambiguous. Sequenced material: naive CD8+ T cells sorted from blood. This chain's CDR3 is CAWSVGETQYF. CDR3 nucleotide sequence: TGTGCCTGGAGTGTCGGCGAGACCCAGTACTTC.